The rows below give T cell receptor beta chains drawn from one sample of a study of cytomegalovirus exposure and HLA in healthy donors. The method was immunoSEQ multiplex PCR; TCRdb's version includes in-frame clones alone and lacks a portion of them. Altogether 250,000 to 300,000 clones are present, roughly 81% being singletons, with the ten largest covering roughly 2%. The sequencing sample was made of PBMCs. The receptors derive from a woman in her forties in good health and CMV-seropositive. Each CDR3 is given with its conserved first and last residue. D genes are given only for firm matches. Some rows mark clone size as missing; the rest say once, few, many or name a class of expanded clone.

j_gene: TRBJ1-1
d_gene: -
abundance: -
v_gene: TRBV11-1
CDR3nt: TGTGCCAGCAGCTTATTCGCGGGCCTGAACACTGAAGCTTTCTTT
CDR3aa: CASSLFAGLNTEAFF

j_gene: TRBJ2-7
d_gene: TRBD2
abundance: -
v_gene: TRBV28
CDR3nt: TGTGCCAGCAGTCCCGGACTAGCGGGAGCCTCGCAGTACTTC
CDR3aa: CASSPGLAGASQYF

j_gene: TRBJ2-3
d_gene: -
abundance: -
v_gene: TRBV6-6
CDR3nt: TGTGCCAGCCGTGAGTTTAGCACAGATACGCAGTATTTT
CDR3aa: CASREFSTDTQYF

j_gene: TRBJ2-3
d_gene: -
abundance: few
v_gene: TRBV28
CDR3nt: TGTGCCAGCAGTTTAATACGGAGAAGCACAGATACGCAGTATTTT
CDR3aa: CASSLIRRSTDTQYF

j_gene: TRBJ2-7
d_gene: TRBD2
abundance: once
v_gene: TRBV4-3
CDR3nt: TGCGCCAGCAGCCAAGATCTTAGCGGGGGGGTCTCCTACGAGCAGTACTTC
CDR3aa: CASSQDLSGGVSYEQYF

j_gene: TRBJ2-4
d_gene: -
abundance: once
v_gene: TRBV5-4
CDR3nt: TGTGCCAGCAGCGCCGGGGGAGCCAAAAACAGTCAGTACTTC
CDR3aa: CASSAGGAKNSQYF

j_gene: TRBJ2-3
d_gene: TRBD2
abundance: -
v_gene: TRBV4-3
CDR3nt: TGCGCCAGCAGCCAAGGATTAAACCTAGCGGGAGGGAGGAATACGCAGTATTTT
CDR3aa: CASSQGLNLAGGRNTQYF

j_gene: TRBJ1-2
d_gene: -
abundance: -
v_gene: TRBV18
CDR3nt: TGTGCCAGCTCACCGACTGACGGGTATGGCTACACCTTC
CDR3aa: CASSPTDGYGYTF

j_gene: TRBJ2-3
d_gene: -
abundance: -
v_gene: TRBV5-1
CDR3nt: TGCGCCAGCACTCCCTCGTCGGAGGTAGGAACCACAGATACGCAGTATTTT
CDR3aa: CASTPSSEVGTTDTQYF

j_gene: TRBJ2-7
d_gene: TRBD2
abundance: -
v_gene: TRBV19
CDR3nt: TGTGCCAGTAGTATTGCGGCTAGCGGTTCCTACGAGCAGTACTTC
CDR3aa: CASSIAASGSYEQYF

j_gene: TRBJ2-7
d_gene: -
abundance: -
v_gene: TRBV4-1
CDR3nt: TGCGCCAGCAGCCAAGATGGGGGCTGGACATCACCTACCTACGAGCAGTACTTC
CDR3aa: CASSQDGGWTSPTYEQYF

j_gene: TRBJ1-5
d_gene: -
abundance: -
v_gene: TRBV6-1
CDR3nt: TGTGCCAGCAGGGCAGGGTATAGCAATCAGCCCCAGCATTTT
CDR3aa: CASRAGYSNQPQHF

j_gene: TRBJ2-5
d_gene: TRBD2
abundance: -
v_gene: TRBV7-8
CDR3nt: TGTGCCAGCAGCTTTCTAGCGGGAGGGGCCCAGTACTTC
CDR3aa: CASSFLAGGAQYF

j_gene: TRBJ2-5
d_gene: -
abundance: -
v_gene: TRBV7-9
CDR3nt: TGTGCCAGCAGCTTAGACGCTTTCAGACAAGAGACCCAGTACTTC
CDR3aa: CASSLDAFRQETQYF

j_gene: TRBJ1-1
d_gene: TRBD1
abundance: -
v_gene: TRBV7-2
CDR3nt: TGTGCCAGCAGCGGACGGGACAGCAACACTGAAGCTTTCTTT
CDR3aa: CASSGRDSNTEAFF

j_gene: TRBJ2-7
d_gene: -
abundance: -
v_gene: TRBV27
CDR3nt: TGTGCCAGCAGTTCAACTACGACCTACGAGCAGTACTTC
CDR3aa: CASSSTTTYEQYF

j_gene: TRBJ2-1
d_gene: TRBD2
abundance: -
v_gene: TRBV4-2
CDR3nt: TGTGCCAGCAGCCAAGAAGTCCGGGCGGGAGGGTACAATGAGCAGTTCTTC
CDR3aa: CASSQEVRAGGYNEQFF

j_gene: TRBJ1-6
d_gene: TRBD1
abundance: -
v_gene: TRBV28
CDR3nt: TGTGCCAGCATCCTTGGGACAGGATGGTCACCCCTCCACTTT
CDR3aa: CASILGTGWSPLHF

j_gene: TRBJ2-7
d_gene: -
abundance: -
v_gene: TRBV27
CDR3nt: TGTGCCAGCTCACGCGTAGGGGACACCTACGAGCAGTACTTC
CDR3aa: CASSRVGDTYEQYF

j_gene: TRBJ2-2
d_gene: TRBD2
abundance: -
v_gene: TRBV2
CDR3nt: TGTGCCAGCAGCGAATTGGGGCTAGCGGCGAACACCGGGGAGCTGTTTTTT
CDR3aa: CASSELGLAANTGELFF

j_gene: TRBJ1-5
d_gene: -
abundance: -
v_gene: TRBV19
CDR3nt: TGTGCCAGTAGTATAAACAGGGTCGGACCAAATCAGCCCCAGCATTTT
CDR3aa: CASSINRVGPNQPQHF

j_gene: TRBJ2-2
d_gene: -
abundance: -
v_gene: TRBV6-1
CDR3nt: TGTGCCAGCAGTGGGTCCCGGGACTTTCTCGGGGAGCTGTTTTTT
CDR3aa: CASSGSRDFLGELFF

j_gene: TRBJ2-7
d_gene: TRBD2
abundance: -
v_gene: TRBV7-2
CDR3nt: TGTGCCAGCAGCTCTCAAGCGGGAGGCTCGGGGGAGCAGTACTTC
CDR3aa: CASSSQAGGSGEQYF

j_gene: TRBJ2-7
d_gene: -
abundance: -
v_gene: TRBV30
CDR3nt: TGTGCCTGGAGTATCATTTCCTACGAGCAGTACTTC
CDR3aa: CAWSIISYEQYF

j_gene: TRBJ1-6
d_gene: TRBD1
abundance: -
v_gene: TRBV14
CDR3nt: TGTGCCAGCAGCCCACCCCGGTGGACAGGGAACTCACCCCTCCACTTT
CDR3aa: CASSPPRWTGNSPLHF

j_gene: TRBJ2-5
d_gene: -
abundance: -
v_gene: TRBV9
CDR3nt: TGTGCCAGCAGCGTTGGCAGAAACCAAGAGACCCAGTACTTC
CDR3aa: CASSVGRNQETQYF

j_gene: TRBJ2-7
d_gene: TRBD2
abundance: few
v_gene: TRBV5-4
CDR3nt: TGTGCCAGCAGCGCCGGCTGGCTAGCGGTTCAGAACGAGCAGTACTTC
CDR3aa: CASSAGWLAVQNEQYF

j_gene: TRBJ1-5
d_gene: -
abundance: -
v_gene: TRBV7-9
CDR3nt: TGTTCCAGCAGCTTAGCCACAGGGCAGGTTGGGCCCCAGCATTTT
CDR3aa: CSSSLATGQVGPQHF

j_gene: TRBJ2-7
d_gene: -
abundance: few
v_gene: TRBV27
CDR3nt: TGTGCCAGCAGTTCCACACAGGGAAGCTCCTACGAGCAGTACTTC
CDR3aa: CASSSTQGSSYEQYF

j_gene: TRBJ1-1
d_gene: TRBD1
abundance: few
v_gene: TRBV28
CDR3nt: TGTGCCAGCACCTCACCCAGGGGGGTCGATCCTGAAGCTTTCTTT
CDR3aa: CASTSPRGVDPEAFF

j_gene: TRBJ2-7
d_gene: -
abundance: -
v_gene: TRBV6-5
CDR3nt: TGTGCCAGCAGTAGGGGTGAAGGTCACGAGCAGTACTTC
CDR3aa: CASSRGEGHEQYF

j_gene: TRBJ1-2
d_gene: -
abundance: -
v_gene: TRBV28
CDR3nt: TGTGCCAGCAGCCCACATGTGATCCTCAACTATGGCTACACCTTC
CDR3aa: CASSPHVILNYGYTF

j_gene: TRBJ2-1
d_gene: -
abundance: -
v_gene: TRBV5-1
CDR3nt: TGCGCCAGCAGTCTGTTGGGTACTACATACAATGAGCAGTTCTTC
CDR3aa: CASSLLGTTYNEQFF

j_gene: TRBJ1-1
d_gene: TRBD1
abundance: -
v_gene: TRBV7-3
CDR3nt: TGTGCCAGCAAGGACAGGGGCGACACTGAAGCTTTCTTT
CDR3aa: CASKDRGDTEAFF

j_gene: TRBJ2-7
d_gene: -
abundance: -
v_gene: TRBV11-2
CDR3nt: TGTGCCAGCAGTTTCGGAGGCGCGCTGAGCTCCTACGAGCAGTACTTC
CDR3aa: CASSFGGALSSYEQYF

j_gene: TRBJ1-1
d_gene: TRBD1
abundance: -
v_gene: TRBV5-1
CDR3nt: TGCGCCAGCAGAGCTCCGGGACAGGGGAACACTGAAGCTTTCTTT
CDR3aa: CASRAPGQGNTEAFF

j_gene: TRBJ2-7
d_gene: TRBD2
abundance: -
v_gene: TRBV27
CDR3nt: TGTGCCAGCAGTCCCGGGACTAGCGGCTACGAGCAGTACTTC
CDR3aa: CASSPGTSGYEQYF

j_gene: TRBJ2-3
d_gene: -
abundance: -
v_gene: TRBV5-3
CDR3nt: TGTGCCAGAAGTCCCGCGGACTACAACACAGATACGCAGTATTTT
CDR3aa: CARSPADYNTDTQYF

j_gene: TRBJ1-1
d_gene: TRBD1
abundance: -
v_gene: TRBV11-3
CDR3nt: TGTGCCAGCAGATCGACAGGGGGAAACACTGAAGCTTTCTTT
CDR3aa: CASRSTGGNTEAFF

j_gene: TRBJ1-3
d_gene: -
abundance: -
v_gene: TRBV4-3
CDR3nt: TGCGCCAGCAGCCAAGCTGGTGACAGGTCGATCTCTGGAAACACCATATATTTT
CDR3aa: CASSQAGDRSISGNTIYF

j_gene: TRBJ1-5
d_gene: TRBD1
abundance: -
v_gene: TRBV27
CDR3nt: TGTGCCAGCAGTCACAGGGGAAATCAGCCCCAGCATTTT
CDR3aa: CASSHRGNQPQHF

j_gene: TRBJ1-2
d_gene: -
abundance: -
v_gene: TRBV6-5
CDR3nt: TGTGCCAGCAGTTACCTTACTACCGGGACTTATGGCTACACCTTC
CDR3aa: CASSYLTTGTYGYTF

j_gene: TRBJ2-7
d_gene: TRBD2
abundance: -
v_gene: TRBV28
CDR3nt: TGTGCCACCGGACTAGCGGGAGATTTCGAGCAGTACTTC
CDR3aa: CATGLAGDFEQYF

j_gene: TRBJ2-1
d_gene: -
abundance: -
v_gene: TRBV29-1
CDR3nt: TGCAGCGTTGAGGGGCTAAAGGGAGGAAATGAGCAGTTCTTC
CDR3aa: CSVEGLKGGNEQFF

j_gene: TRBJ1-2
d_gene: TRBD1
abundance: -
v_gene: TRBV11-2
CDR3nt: TGTGCCAGCAGCTTGCAGGGGGGATCCTATGGCTACACCTTC
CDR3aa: CASSLQGGSYGYTF

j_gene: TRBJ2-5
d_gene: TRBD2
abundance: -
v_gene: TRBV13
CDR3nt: TGTGCCAGCCAGGCTAGCGGGACCCGCGACCGGGCCCAGTACTTC
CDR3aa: CASQASGTRDRAQYF

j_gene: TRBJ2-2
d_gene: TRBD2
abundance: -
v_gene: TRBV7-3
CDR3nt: TGTGCCAGCAGCCCCCCGGGAGGCACCGGGGAGCTGTTTTTT
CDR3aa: CASSPPGGTGELFF

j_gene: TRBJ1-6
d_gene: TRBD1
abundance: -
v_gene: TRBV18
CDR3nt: TGTGCCAGCTCACCGAGTGGTGGGACAGGGAATTCACCCCTCCACTTT
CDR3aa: CASSPSGGTGNSPLHF

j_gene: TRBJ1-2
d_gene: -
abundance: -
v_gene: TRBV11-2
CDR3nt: TGTGCCAGCAGCCCCGGCCAGGGTTCGGGCTATGGCTACACCTTC
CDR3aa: CASSPGQGSGYGYTF

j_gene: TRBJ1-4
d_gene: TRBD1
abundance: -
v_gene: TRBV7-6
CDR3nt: TGTGCCAGCAGCCCACGGACAGGGGGCAGGGATGAAAAACTGTTTTTT
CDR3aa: CASSPRTGGRDEKLFF

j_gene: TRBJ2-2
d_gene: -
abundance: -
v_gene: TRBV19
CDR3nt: TGTGCCAGTAGCCGGGAAGGCACCGGGGAGCTGTTTTTT
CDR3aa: CASSREGTGELFF

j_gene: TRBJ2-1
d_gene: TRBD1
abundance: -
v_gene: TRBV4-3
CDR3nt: TGCGCCAGCAGCCTACTCCGACAGGGAGCCTACAATGAGCAGTTCTTC
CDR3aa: CASSLLRQGAYNEQFF

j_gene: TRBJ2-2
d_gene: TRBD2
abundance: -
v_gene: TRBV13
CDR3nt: TGTGCCAGCAGCCCCGTGAATAGCGGGAGTGCCGGGGAGCTGTTTTTT
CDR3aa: CASSPVNSGSAGELFF

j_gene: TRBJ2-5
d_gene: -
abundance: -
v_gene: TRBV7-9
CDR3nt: TGTGCCAGCAGCCCTAGTGGAGGGACCCAGTACTTC
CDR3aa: CASSPSGGTQYF

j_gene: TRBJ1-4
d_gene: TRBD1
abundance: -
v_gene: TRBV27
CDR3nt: TGTGCCAGCAGTCCCCGGACAGGACCAGCAACTAATGAAAAACTGTTTTTT
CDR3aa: CASSPRTGPATNEKLFF